This TCR beta chain was profiled in a study of T cells in tumors after PD-1 blockade. Clones were read by immunoSEQ multiplex PCR, and TCRdb kept only the in-frame ones, dropping some. The table has tens of thousands of clones, less than 85% seen once. V was pared by 2 bases and J by 5 bases, with 8 bases of the junction left unmatched. The CDR3 is 15 amino acids. Germline values: CDR1 SNHLY, CDR2 FYNNEI. The rearrangement uses TRBV2 and TRBJ2-7; 8 bases are shared with TRBD1. The sequence came from a human donor with basal cell carcinoma. This specimen was PBMCs, taken after anti-PD-1 treatment. CDR3 coding DNA: TGTGCCAGCAGTGAATGGGGCAGGGGGCCGAACGAGCAGTACTTC. Translated, it gives CASSEWGRGPNEQYF.